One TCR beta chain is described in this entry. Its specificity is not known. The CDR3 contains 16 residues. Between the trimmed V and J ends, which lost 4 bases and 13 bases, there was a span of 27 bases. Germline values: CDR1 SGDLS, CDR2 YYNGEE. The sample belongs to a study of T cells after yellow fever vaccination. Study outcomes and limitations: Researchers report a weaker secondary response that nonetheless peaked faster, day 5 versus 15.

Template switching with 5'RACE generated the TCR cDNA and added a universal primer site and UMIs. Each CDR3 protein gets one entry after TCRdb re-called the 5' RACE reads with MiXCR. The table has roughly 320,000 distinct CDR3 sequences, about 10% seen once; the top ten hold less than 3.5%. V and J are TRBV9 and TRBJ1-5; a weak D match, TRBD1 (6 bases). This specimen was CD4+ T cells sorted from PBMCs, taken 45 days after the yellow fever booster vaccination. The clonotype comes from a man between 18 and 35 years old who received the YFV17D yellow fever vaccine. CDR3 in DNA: TGTGCCAGCAGCTCCAACCCGGGACCCATACAGGGCGGGCAGCATTTT. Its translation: CASSSNPGPIQGGQHF.